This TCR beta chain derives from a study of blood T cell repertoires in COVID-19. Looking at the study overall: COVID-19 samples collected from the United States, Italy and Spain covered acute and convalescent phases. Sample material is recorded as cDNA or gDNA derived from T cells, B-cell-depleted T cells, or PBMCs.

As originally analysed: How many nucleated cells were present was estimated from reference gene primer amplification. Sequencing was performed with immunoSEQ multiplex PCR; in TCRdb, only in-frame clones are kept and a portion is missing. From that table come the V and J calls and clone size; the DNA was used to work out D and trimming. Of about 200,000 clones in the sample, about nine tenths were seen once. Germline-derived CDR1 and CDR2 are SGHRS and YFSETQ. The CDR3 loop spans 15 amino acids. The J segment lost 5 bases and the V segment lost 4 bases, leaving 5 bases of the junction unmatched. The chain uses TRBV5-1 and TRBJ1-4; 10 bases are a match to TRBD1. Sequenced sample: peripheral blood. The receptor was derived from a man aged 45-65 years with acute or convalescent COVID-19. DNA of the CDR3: TGCGCCAGCAGCGGGGGACAGGGGCCAAATGAAAAACTGTTTTTT. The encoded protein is CASSGGQGPNEKLFF.